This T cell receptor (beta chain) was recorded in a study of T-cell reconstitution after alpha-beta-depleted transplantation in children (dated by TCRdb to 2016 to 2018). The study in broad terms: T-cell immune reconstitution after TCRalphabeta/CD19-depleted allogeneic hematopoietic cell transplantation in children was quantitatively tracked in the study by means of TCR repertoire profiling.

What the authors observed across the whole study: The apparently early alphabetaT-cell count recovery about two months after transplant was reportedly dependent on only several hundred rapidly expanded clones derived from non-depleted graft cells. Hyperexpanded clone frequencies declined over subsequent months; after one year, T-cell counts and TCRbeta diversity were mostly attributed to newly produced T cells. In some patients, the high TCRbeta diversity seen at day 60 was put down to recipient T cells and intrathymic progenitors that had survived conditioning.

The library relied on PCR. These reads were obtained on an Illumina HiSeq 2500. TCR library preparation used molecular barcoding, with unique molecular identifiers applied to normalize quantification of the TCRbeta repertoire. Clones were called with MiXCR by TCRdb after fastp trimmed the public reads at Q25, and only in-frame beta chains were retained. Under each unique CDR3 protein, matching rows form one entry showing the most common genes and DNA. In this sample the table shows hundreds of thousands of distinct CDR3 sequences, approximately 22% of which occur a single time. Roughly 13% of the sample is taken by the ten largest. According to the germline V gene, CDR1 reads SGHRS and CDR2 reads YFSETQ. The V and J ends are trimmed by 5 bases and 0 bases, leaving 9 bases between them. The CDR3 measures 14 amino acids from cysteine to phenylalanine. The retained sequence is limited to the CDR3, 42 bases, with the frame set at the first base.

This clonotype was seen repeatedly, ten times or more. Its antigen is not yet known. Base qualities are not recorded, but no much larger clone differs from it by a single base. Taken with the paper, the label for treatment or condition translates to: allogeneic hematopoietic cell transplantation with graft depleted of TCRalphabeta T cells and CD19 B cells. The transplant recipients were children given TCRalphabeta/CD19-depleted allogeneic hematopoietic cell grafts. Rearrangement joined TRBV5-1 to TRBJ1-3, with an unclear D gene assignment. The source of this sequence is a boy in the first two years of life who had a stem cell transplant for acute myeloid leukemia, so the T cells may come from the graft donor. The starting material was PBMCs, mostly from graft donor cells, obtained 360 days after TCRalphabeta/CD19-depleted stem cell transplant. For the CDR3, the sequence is CASRRGDSGNTIYF. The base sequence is TGCGCCAGCAGACGTGGGGACTCTGGAAACACCATATATTTT.